Each of the 32 T cell receptor beta chains below was sequenced from the same sample in a study of cytomegalovirus exposure and HLA in healthy donors. PCR involved 60 Vbeta and 13 Jbeta primers. This table comes from immunoSEQ multiplex PCR, and its TCRdb copy is limited to in-frame clones, with some not included. The sample lists around 200,000 clones; 74% were seen once. Sequenced: PBMCs. All receptors come from a woman aged 30 to 39 in good health and CMV-seropositive.

Only one count was recorded for this clone. This rearrangement joins TRBV28 to TRBJ1-4; a weak D match, TRBD1 (6 bases). Germline V lookup: CDR1 MDHEN, CDR2 SYDVKM. The CDR3 is 15 residues long. Trimming removed 3 bases at V and 2 bases at J, with 10 bases between. CDR3 DNA: TGTGCCAGCAGTTTCCCCAGGGGCACTAATGAAAAACTGTTTTTT. Encoded protein: CASSFPRGTNEKLFF.

The sample holds one count of this clone. The chain has TRBV12-5 and TRBJ1-1, with 10 bases fitting TRBD1. The CDR3 is 13 amino acids. V trimming: 6 bases; J trimming: 10 bases; junction bases outside the gene matches: 8. Germline CDR1 and CDR2: LGHNT and FRNRAP. As DNA, the CDR3 is TGTGCTAGTGGGACAGGGGGCCCAGGTATAGCTTTCTTT. It specifies CASGTGGPGIAFF.

This clone was observed a few times. CDR3: CASRARGGSSGNTIYF. CDR3 sequence (DNA): TGTGCCAGCAGAGCCCGGGGAGGCTCCTCTGGAAACACCATATATTTT. The chain combines TRBV7-9 with TRBJ1-3; D gene ambiguous. The CDR3 extends over 16 amino acids. V lost 6 bases and J 0 bases, leaving 15 bases between the germline ends. Germline assignment: CDR1 SEHNR and CDR2 FQNEAQ (reference sequence).

This clone was found a few times. This chain joins TRBV5-5 and TRBJ2-2; 11 bases align to TRBD2. The CDR3 covers 16 residues. Germline CDR1 and CDR2: SGHKS and YYEKEE (reference sequence). J gave up 4 bases and V 6 bases, and 8 bases lay outside the gene matches. This CDR3 is CASKKLAGGVTGELFF. DNA for the CDR3: TGTGCCAGCAAGAAGTTAGCGGGAGGGGTCACCGGGGAGCTGTTTTTT.

This chain joins TRBV4-1 and TRBJ1-1; possibly TRBD1 for D (5 bases). V dropped 0 bases and J dropped 3 bases, with 17 bases sitting between them. Germline V lookup: CDR1 MGHRA, CDR2 YSYEKL. The CDR3 sequence is 17 residues long. The CDR3 sequence: CASSQEAVGGRDTEAFF. The CDR3 DNA sequence: TGCGCCAGCAGCCAAGAAGCTGTTGGGGGGAGGGACACTGAAGCTTTCTTT.

V and J are TRBV2 and TRBJ2-7; unclear D gene. CDR3 size: 11 residues. Trimming took off 5 bases at V and 2 bases at J, with 4 bases between the two ends. Looked up from germline, CDR1 is SNHLY and CDR2 is FYNNEI. The CDR3 here is CASSSTYEQYF. In DNA form, the CDR3 reads TGTGCCAGCAGTTCCACCTACGAGCAGTACTTC.

The V and J genes are TRBV27 and TRBJ1-5, with 7 bases identical to TRBD1. Looked up from germline, CDR1 is MNHEY and CDR2 is SMNVEV (reference sequence). With V trimmed by 0 bases and J by 6 bases, 8 bases remained unmatched. This CDR3 has 16 amino acids. CDR3 nucleotides: TGTGCCAGCAGTTTATCCGCTCCAGGGGGAGGTCAGCCCCAGCATTTT. Protein product: CASSLSAPGGGQPQHF.

The chain uses TRBV5-4 and TRBJ1-3, with 8 bases lining up with TRBD1. V gave up 4 bases and J gave up 1 base; unmatched junction bases: 7. CDR3 size: 16 residues. Germline V gene sequence: CDR1 SGHNT, CDR2 YYREEE (reference sequence). CDR3 sequence reads: CASSAGTGRSGNTIYF. The CDR3 bases are TGTGCCAGCAGCGCCGGGACAGGCCGTTCTGGAAACACCATATATTTT.

This clone was counted only a few times. The V call is TRBV11-2, the J call TRBJ2-2; D may be TRBD1 (6 bases). The germline V gene encodes CDR1 SGHAT and CDR2 FQNNGV. V lost 5 bases and J 5 bases, leaving 15 bases between the germline ends. The CDR3 runs to 15 residues. The CDR3 nucleotides read TGTGCCAGCAGCCCCGGGACATGGGAAACCGGGGAGCTGTTTTTT. Its protein product is CASSPGTWETGELFF. Full variable domain (rest looked up from reference TRBV11-2 and TRBJ2-2): EAGVAQSPRYKIIEKRQSVAFWCNPISGHATLYWYQQILGQGPKLLIQFQNNGVVDDSQLPKDRFSAERLKGVDSTLKIQPAKLEDSAVYLCASSPGTWETGELFFGEGSRLTVL.

The table lists this clone with a count of one. V is TRBV2 and J is TRBJ2-5; TRBD2 aligns across 10 bases. J lost 0 bases, V lost 6 bases, and 1 base had no gene match. Germline values: CDR1 SNHLY, CDR2 FYNNEI. This CDR3 spans 14 amino acids. Written as DNA, the CDR3 is TGTGCCAGCAGGACTAGCGGGTACCAAGAGACCCAGTACTTC. The encoded protein is CASRTSGYQETQYF. Full variable domain (rest looked up from reference TRBV2 and TRBJ2-5): EPEVTQTPSHQVTQMGQEVILRCVPISNHLYFYWYRQILGQKVEFLVSFYNNEISEKSEIFDDQFSVERPDGSNFTLKIRSTKLEDSAMYFCASRTSGYQETQYFGPGTRLLVL.

This clone has more than one count but fewer than ten. The rearrangement joins TRBV6-5 to TRBJ2-1; the D gene is possibly TRBD1 (6 bases). CDR3 size: 14 residues. Germline V gene sequence: CDR1 MNHEY, CDR2 SVGAGI. V lost 2 bases and J lost 7, with 12 bases in between. Written as DNA, the CDR3 is TGTGCCAGCAGTTACGGGACAACGATGAATGAGCAGTTCTTC. It specifies CASSYGTTMNEQFF.

This chain uses TRBV5-4 with TRBJ2-5, with 8 bases aligning to TRBD1. The CDR3 contains 15 residues. The ends lost 3 bases at V and 1 base at J; junction bases unmatched: 5. Germline V gene lookup returns CDR1 SGHNT and CDR2 YYREEE (reference sequence). The CDR3 DNA is TGTGCCAGCAGCTCCGGACAGGGTACCCAAGAGACCCAGTACTTC. Encoded protein: CASSSGQGTQETQYF.

This clone was seen a handful of times. The chain employs TRBV5-6 and TRBJ2-3, with 7 bases that match TRBD2. Trimming cost V 4 bases and J 1 base; bases outside gene matches: 6. The V gene's germline CDR1 is SGHDT and CDR2 YYEEEE. This CDR3 has 15 residues. Written as DNA, the CDR3 is TGTGCCAGCAGCGTCGTGGCGGGAGGCACAGATACGCAGTATTTT. It is translated as CASSVVAGGTDTQYF. Full variable domain (outside the CDR3, taken from reference TRBV5-6 and TRBJ2-3): DAGVTQSPTHLIKTRGQQVTLRCSPKSGHDTVSWYQQALGQGPQFIFQYYEEEERQRGNFPDRFSGHQFPNYSSELNVNALLLGDSALYLCASSVVAGGTDTQYFGPGTRLTVL.

The gene calls are TRBV2 and TRBJ1-5, with D tentatively TRBD1 (5 bases). V was clipped by 5 bases and J by 4 bases, with 18 bases between them. CDR1 is SNHLY and CDR2 is FYNNEI in the germline V gene. The CDR3 extends over 16 amino acids. Written as DNA, the CDR3 is TGTGCCAGCAGTACTCTCATACAGGCTCCTAATCAGCCCCAGCATTTT. Translated, it gives CASSTLIQAPNQPQHF.

DNA for the CDR3: TGTGCCAGCAGCGAGGGACAGGCAAAATACGAGCAGTACTTC. As protein: CASSEGQAKYEQYF. The gene calls are TRBV5-4 and TRBJ2-7; 8 bases map to TRBD1. The V gene's germline CDR1 is SGHNT and CDR2 YYREEE (reference sequence). V shed 4 bases, J shed 4 bases, and the junction held 7 bases outside the gene matches. The CDR3 consists of 14 residues.

J is TRBJ2-1 and V is TRBV2, with D unclear. CDR3 size: 13 residues. V shed 1 base and J shed 5 bases, with 6 bases lying between them. Germline assignment: CDR1 SNHLY and CDR2 FYNNEI. The CDR3 nucleotides read TGTGCCAGCAGTGAAGTGCGGAACAATGAGCAGTTCTTC. As protein: CASSEVRNNEQFF.

This clone was counted a few times. This chain uses TRBV19 with TRBJ2-7, with 8 positions matching TRBD2. The junction had 7 bases not matched to a gene; V was cut back by 5 bases and J by 4 bases. This CDR3 is built from 14 residues. CDR1 and CDR2 (germline): LNHDA, SQIVND (reference sequence). The DNA for the CDR3 is TGTGCCAGTAGTTCAGCGGGAGTACGGTACGAGCAGTACTTC. This sequence encodes CASSSAGVRYEQYF.

The chain uses TRBV10-3 and TRBJ2-5; 7 bases align to TRBD2. This CDR3 contains 13 residues. The V gene's germline CDR1 is ENHRY and CDR2 SYGVKD. V shed 4 bases and J 5 bases; nucleotides not matched to a gene: 4. DNA of the CDR3: TGTGCCATCAGTGCAAGTAGCGGGGAGACCCAGTACTTC. Its protein is CAISASSGETQYF.

The chain links TRBV27 to TRBJ2-3, with no clear D. Germline CDR1 reads MNHEY; CDR2 reads SMNVEV (reference sequence). V lost 5 bases to trimming and J lost 1 base, with 10 bases between them. This CDR3 spans 14 amino acids. The CDR3 loop reads CASSAMRGTDTQYF. CDR3 nucleotide sequence: TGTGCCAGCAGTGCTATGCGTGGCACAGATACGCAGTATTTT.

This clone was counted once. The chain combines TRBV6-1 with TRBJ2-3; TRBD2 agrees at 9 bases. After removal of 4 bases from V and 4 bases from J, the junction contained 6 bases not matched to a gene. CDR3 length: 15 amino acids. Germline V gives CDR1 MNHNS, CDR2 SASEGT. This CDR3 is CASSAREGGADTQYF. CDR3 coding DNA: TGTGCCAGCAGTGCGCGGGAGGGAGGGGCAGATACGCAGTATTTT.

The chain carries TRBV2 and TRBJ2-7; TRBD2 aligns across 8 bases. Unmatched junction bases numbered 9, after V lost 8 bases and J lost 6 bases. CDR1 and CDR2 from the germline V gene are SNHLY and FYNNEI. CDR3 size: 13 residues. The CDR3: CASEDSGSREQYF. The CDR3 DNA reads as TGTGCCAGCGAGGACAGCGGGAGTCGCGAGCAGTACTTC.

The J gene is TRBJ1-1, the V gene TRBV28, with D possibly matching TRBD1 (5 bases). In germline, CDR1 is MDHEN, CDR2 SYDVKM. V lost 10 bases, J lost 5 bases, and 17 bases lay in between. The length of the CDR3 is 13 residues. In nucleotides, the CDR3 is TGTGCCACCACCGGGGGGAAGAGGACTGAAGCTTTCTTT. Protein: CATTGGKRTEAFF.

The gene calls are TRBV5-5 and TRBJ2-7; possibly TRBD1 for D (6 bases). Trimming took off 2 bases at V and 6 bases at J, with 15 bases between the two ends. Germline V gene lookup returns CDR1 SGHKS and CDR2 YYEKEE (reference sequence). The CDR3 has 14 residues. CDR3 DNA: TGTGCCAGCAGCTTCCCAGGGGTGGGCGGCGAGCAGTACTTC. Translation: CASSFPGVGGEQYF.

This chain connects TRBV7-2 to TRBJ2-1, with TRBD1 as a possible D gene (6 bases). Trimming pared 5 bases from V and 9 bases from J, leaving 14 bases between. This CDR3 is built from 13 residues. CDR1 SGHTA and CDR2 FQGNSA come from the germline V gene. The CDR3 reads CASSRNRVAEQFF. DNA of the CDR3: TGTGCCAGCAGCCGCAACAGGGTAGCTGAGCAGTTCTTC. Based on the CDR3 plus reference TRBV7-2 and TRBJ2-1, the full variable domain is GAGVSQSPSNKVTEKGKDVELRCDPISGHTALYWYRQSLGQGLEFLIYFQGNSAPDKSGLPSDRFSAERTGGSVSTLTIQRTQQEDSAVYLCASSRNRVAEQFFGPGTRLTVL.

The chain links TRBV5-4 to TRBJ1-5; no firm D call. Germline CDR1 reads SGHNT; CDR2 reads YYREEE (reference sequence). V lost 1 base, J lost 7 bases, and 6 bases lay in between. The CDR3 sequence is 12 residues long. The CDR3 loop is CASSLRGQPQHF. CDR3 DNA sequence: TGTGCCAGCAGCTTGAGAGGCCAGCCCCAGCATTTT.

The genes are TRBV28 and TRBJ2-3, with 7 bases aligning to TRBD2. Trimming cost V 6 bases and J 3 bases; bases outside gene matches: 9. This CDR3 is 15 amino acids long. From germline, CDR1 is MDHEN and CDR2 SYDVKM. CDR3 amino acids: CASRVGRRWTDTQYF. For the CDR3, the DNA is TGTGCCAGCAGGGTCGGGAGGAGGTGGACAGATACGCAGTATTTT.

This clone was found once. The gene calls are TRBV5-6 and TRBJ2-1, with D perhaps matching TRBD2 (6 bases). From germline, CDR1 is SGHDT and CDR2 YYEEEE. The CDR3 covers 15 residues. The V end was cut by 5 bases, the J end by 3 bases, with 15 bases between. CDR3 protein: CASRKRSGIYNEQFF. The DNA of the CDR3 is TGTGCCAGCAGAAAACGTAGCGGAATCTACAATGAGCAGTTCTTC.

The rearrangement joins TRBV6-6 to TRBJ2-7; perhaps TRBD1 as D (5 bases). The CDR3 extends over 13 amino acids. Looked up from germline, CDR1 is MNHNY and CDR2 is SVGAGI (reference sequence). Trimming removed 4 bases at V and 0 bases at J, with 7 bases between. CDR3 DNA: TGTGCCAGCAGTTTGACAGCCTCCTACGAGCAGTACTTC. Translating gives CASSLTASYEQYF.

This clone showed up just a few times. The rearrangement uses TRBV5-4 and TRBJ2-7; perhaps TRBD2 as D (6 bases). V was shortened by 4 bases and J by 3 bases, with 14 bases between the two germline ends. Germline V gene data show CDR1 as SGHNT and CDR2 as YYREEE (reference sequence). The CDR3 is 14 residues long. This chain's CDR3 is CASSPELANYEQYF. The CDR3, as DNA: TGTGCCAGCAGCCCGGAGCTAGCGAACTACGAGCAGTACTTC.

The chain has TRBV4-1 and TRBJ2-1, with D unclear. Germline lookup yields CDR1 MGHRA and CDR2 YSYEKL. The CDR3 has 13 amino acids. Between the trimmed V and J ends, which lost 4 bases and 8 bases, there was a span of 12 bases. Here the CDR3 reads CASSPQQFYEQFF. The CDR3 region has the DNA TGCGCCAGCAGCCCCCAACAATTCTATGAGCAGTTCTTC.

Of note for this clone: Other DNA sequences from this sample encode an identical CDR3 as well. The chain carries TRBV4-1 and TRBJ2-3; 8 bases fit TRBD2. Trimming at V came to 0 bases and at J to 2 bases, leaving 4 bases not matched to a gene. The germline V gene encodes CDR1 MGHRA and CDR2 YSYEKL. There are 16 residues in the CDR3. DNA of the CDR3: TGCGCCAGCAGCCAAGAACGGGAGGGCCTCACAGATACGCAGTATTTT. Protein product: CASSQEREGLTDTQYF.

The genes are TRBV7-9 and TRBJ1-6, with D perhaps TRBD1 (5 bases). With 6 bases removed from V and 9 bases from J, the gap between germline ends came to 18 bases. The CDR3 is 15 amino acids. Germline CDR1 reads SEHNR; CDR2 reads FQNEAQ (reference sequence). In DNA, the CDR3 is TGTGCCAGCAGACACGGTGCGGGGCGCCTTTCACCCCTCCACTTT. It is translated as CASRHGAGRLSPLHF.